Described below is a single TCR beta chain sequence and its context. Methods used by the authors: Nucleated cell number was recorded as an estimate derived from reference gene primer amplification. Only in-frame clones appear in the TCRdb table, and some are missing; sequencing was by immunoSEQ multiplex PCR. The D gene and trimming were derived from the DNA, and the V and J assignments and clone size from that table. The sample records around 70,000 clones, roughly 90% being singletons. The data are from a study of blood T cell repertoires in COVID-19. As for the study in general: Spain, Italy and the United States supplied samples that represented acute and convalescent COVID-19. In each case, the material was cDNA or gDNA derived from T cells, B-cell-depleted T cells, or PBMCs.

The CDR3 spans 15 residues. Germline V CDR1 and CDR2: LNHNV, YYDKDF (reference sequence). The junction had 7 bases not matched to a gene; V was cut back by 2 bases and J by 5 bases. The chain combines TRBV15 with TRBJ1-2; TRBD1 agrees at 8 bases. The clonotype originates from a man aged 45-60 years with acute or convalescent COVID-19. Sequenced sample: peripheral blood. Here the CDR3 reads CATSRIQGGIYGYTF. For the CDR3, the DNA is TGTGCCACCAGCAGAATACAGGGGGGGATTTATGGCTACACCTTC.